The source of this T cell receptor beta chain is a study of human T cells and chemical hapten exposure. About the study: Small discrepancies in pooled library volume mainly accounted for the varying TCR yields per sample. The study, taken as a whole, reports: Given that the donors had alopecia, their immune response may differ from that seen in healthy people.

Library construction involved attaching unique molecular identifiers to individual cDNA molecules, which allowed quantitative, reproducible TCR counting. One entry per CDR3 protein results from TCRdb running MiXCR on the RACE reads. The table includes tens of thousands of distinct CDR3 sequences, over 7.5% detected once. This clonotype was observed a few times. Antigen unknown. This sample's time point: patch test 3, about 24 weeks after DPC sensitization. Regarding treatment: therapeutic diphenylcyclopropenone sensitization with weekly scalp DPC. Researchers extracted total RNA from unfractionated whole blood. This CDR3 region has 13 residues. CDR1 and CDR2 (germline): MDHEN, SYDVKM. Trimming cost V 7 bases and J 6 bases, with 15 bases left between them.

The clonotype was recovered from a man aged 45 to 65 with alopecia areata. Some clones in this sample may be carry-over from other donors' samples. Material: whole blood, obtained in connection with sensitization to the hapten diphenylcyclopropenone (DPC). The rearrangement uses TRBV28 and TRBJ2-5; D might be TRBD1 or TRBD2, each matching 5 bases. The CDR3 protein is CASTRGQGKTQYF. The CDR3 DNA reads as TGTGCCAGCACCCGAGGGCAGGGAAAGACCCAGTACTTC.